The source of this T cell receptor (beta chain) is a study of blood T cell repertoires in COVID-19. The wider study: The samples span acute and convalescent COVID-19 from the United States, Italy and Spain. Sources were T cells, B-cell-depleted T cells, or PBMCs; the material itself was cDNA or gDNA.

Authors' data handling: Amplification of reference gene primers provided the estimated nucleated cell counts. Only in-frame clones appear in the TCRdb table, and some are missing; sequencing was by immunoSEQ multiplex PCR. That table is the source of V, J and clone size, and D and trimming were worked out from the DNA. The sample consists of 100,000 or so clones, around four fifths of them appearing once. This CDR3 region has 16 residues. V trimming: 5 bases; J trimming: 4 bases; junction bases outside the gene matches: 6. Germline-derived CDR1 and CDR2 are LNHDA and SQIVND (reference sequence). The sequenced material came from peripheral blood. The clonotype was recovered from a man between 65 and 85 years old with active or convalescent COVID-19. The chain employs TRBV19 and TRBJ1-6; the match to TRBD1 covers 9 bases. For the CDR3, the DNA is TGTGCCAGTAGTCGGGACAGGGATAGTTATAATTCACCCCTCCACTTT. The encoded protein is CASSRDRDSYNSPLHF.